These 3 T cell receptor beta chains were all obtained from the same sample, sequenced in a study of OX40 agonist ivuxolimab in advanced cancers. Libraries were prepared by immunoSEQ multiplex PCR; TCRdb keeps only in-frame clonotypes and omits some of them. The data contain 65,000 to 95,000 clones, 88% of them singletons. Material: CD4+ or CD8+ T cells sorted from blood, obtained in a trial of the OX40 agonist ivuxolimab. Receptor source: an adult with an advanced solid tumor such as melanoma, head and neck, liver or kidney cancer.

Only a few counts were recorded for this clone. The chain carries TRBV5-6 and TRBJ2-7, with 8 bases lining up with TRBD2. The CDR3 is made up of 17 amino acids. The germline gives CDR1 SGHDT, CDR2 YYEEEE. V shed 4 bases, J shed 3 bases, and the junction held 15 bases outside the gene matches. DNA of the CDR3: TGTGCCAGCAGCGTTAAAGTACGCGGGAGGACCGGCTACGAGCAGTACTTC. Translating it yields CASSVKVRGRTGYEQYF. Together with reference TRBV5-6 and TRBJ2-7, the CDR3 gives the full variable domain: DAGVTQSPTHLIKTRGQQVTLRCSPKSGHDTVSWYQQALGQGPQFIFQYYEEEERQRGNFPDRFSGHQFPNYSSELNVNALLLGDSALYLCASSVKVRGRTGYEQYFGPGTRLTVT.

The rearrangement uses TRBV28 and TRBJ1-4, with TRBD1 as a possible D gene (5 bases). The CDR3 consists of 15 residues. Trimming took off 1 base at V and 3 bases at J, with 9 bases between the two ends. Per the germline V gene, CDR1 is MDHEN and CDR2 is SYDVKM. The CDR3 sequence is CASSLLSGSNEKLFF. The CDR3 DNA reads TGTGCCAGCAGTTTATTGTCAGGGTCTAATGAAAAACTGTTTTTT.

V gene TRBV18 combines with J gene TRBJ1-1; no clear D. V lost 3 bases to trimming and J lost 1 base, with 6 bases between them. Germline V gene data show CDR1 as KGHSH and CDR2 as LQKENI. The CDR3 runs to 13 residues. The CDR3 DNA reads as TGTGCCAGCTCACCTTTCCCGAACACTGAAGCTTTCTTT. Amino acid sequence: CASSPFPNTEAFF.